Given below is one T cell receptor beta chain in context. What it binds is unknown. The data were taken from a study of cytomegalovirus exposure and HLA in healthy donors. Study in general: Among a few hundred genotyped donors, about 83% fell in the Caucasian-associated ancestry cluster.

Both 60 Vbeta primers and 13 Jbeta primers went into the PCR. Repertoires were generated with immunoSEQ multiplex PCR, while TCRdb's copy carries only in-frame clones and drops some. This sample yields around 59,000 clones, of which roughly 80% are seen a single time; roughly 4% belongs to the top ten. General study points: Cytomegalovirus status was reportedly diagnosed by the classifier with high sensitivity and specificity.

This CDR3 is 18 amino acids long. Trimming cost V 5 bases and J 0 bases; bases outside gene matches: 13. CDR1 is LNHDA and CDR2 is SQIVND in the germline V gene (reference sequence). The sequencing input was PBMCs. The chain recombines TRBV19 with TRBJ1-5; 7 nucleotides line up with TRBD1. This clonotype originated in a woman between 40 and 55 years old in good health and CMV-seronegative. The CDR3 spells CASSATGDRSTSNQPQHF. The CDR3 DNA reads TGTGCCAGTAGTGCAACAGGGGACAGATCAACTAGCAATCAGCCCCAGCATTTT.